Listed here is a single T cell receptor (beta chain). This receptor's antigen is unknown. No much larger clone exists at a distance of one base, and base qualities are not known. The same CDR3 is also encoded by other DNA sequences in this sample. Library method: the immunoSEQ multiplex PCR assay. The table was pulled from immuneACCESS by TCRdb, which kept in-frame rearrangements only. Such tables lose some clones; where checked, under half of the loss comes from unresolved V genes, and the rest has no known cause. In this sample the table shows under 450,000 clones, around 93% of which occur a single time. Around 0.019% of the sample is in the top ten clones. According to the germline V gene, CDR1 reads MNHEY and CDR2 reads SVGAGI. V and J lose 6 bases and 1 base, and a span of 16 bases separates them. The CDR3 sequence holds 15 residues, the cysteine and phenylalanine included. The entry retains the CDR3 DNA only, 45 bases that are in frame from base 1.

The data originate from a study of shared T cell receptors in the human thymus (dated by TCRdb to the early 2020s). Looking at the study overall: The study examined how self-reactive, shared T-cell receptor alpha chains are generated in the human thymus.

The TCR sequence derives from a human donor. Sequenced sample: thymocytes. The rearrangement joined TRBV6-5 to TRBJ2-7; TRBD1 is perhaps the D gene, given 7 matching bases. The nucleotides are TGTGCCAGCAGCCCCGGGGCAGGGGGGTCCTACGAGCAGTACTTC. Translated, this is CASSPGAGGSYEQYF.